This T cell receptor (beta chain) was sequenced in a study of shared clonotypes between healthy human individuals. Germline loops: CDR1 MNHEY, CDR2 SVGAGI. The CDR3 contains 14 residues. Trimming removed 0 bases at V and 8 bases at J, with 13 bases between. In replicate PCRs of sorted subsets, 150 to 200 ng DNA, some 28,000 T cell genomes, was used. The repertoire was sequenced with immunoSEQ multiplex PCR; TCRdb's copy has only in-frame clones and lacks some. The table records about 1.1 million clones, approximately 80% of them present only once. This receptor was identified in a man aged 18 to 30 in good health. Some clones in this sample may be carry-over from other donors' samples. This rearrangement joins TRBV6-5 to TRBJ1-2; the D is unclear. The sequencing sample was made of memory CD4+ T cells from PBMCs. Stated subset: CD45RA-negative fraction. As DNA, the CDR3 is TGTGCCAGCAGTTACTCGGGAGAACTGGGCGGCTACACCTTC. This gives the protein CASSYSGELGGYTF.